These 19 T cell receptor beta chains were sequenced from one sample in a study of blood T cell repertoires in COVID-19. Repertoires were generated with immunoSEQ multiplex PCR, while TCRdb's copy carries only in-frame clones and drops some. The sample holds fewer than 350,000 clones, about nine tenths seen once. Sequencing was performed on peripheral blood. The receptors shown here come from a young woman with COVID-19, enrolled during active disease.

Only a few counts were recorded for this clone. The rearrangement links TRBV6-5 to TRBJ1-1; the D gene is possibly TRBD1 (6 bases). The germline CDR1 and CDR2 sequences are MNHEY and SVGAGI. The CDR3 has 13 amino acids. V shed 2 bases and J shed 7 bases, with 11 bases lying between them. In DNA, the CDR3 is TGTGCCAGCAGTTACGGACAGTTCGGTGAAGCTTTCTTT. Translated: CASSYGQFGEAFF.

The chain has TRBV3-1 (or the pseudogene TRBV3-2) and TRBJ1-1; D might be TRBD1 (6 bases). This CDR3 is 14 amino acids long. The germline V gene has CDR1 LGHDT and CDR2 YNNKEL (reference sequence). The germline V and J ends were trimmed by 4 bases and 4 bases, with 13 bases remaining between them. The CDR3 DNA reads as TGTGCCAGCAGCCCTAGCAGGGGTTCCACTGAAGCTTTCTTT. This sequence encodes CASSPSRGSTEAFF.

V is TRBV24-1 and J is TRBJ2-3, with 7 bases fitting TRBD1. Losses at the gene ends were 1 base for V and 5 bases for J; bases not matched to a gene: 5. Germline CDR1 reads KGHDR; CDR2 reads SFDVKD. CDR3 length: 15 residues. The CDR3 DNA follows: TGTGCCACCAGTGATTTAAGGGGGCCGGGAGATACGCAGTATTTT. Amino acid sequence: CATSDLRGPGDTQYF.

The rearrangement joins TRBV30 to TRBJ2-7; 8 nucleotides line up with TRBD2. The CDR3 totals 13 residues. Germline V gene sequence: CDR1 GTSNPN, CDR2 SVGIG (reference sequence). V trimming: 8 bases; J trimming: 6 bases; junction bases outside the gene matches: 12. This CDR3 is CASKAGVLGEQYF. As DNA, the CDR3 is TGTGCCAGTAAAGCGGGGGTTTTAGGCGAGCAGTACTTC.

This clone has a handful of counts. The chain recombines TRBV19 with TRBJ1-3; D gene unclear. The V gene's germline CDR1 is LNHDA and CDR2 SQIVND (reference sequence). Trimming cost V 3 bases and J 0 bases, with 15 bases left between them. The CDR3 is made up of 17 amino acids. In DNA form, the CDR3 reads TGTGCCAGTAGTATGAGCGGGGTAGCCAGCTCTGGAAACACCATATATTTT. Protein: CASSMSGVASSGNTIYF.

V and J are TRBV4-2 and TRBJ2-1; TRBD2 agrees at 10 bases. Germline CDR1 and CDR2: LGHNA and YNFKEQ. The CDR3 spans 16 residues. With V trimmed by 1 base and J by 9 bases, 9 bases remained unmatched. CDR3 region: CASSQVSGGGQVEQFF. CDR3 nucleotides: TGTGCCAGCAGCCAAGTGAGCGGGGGGGGGCAGGTTGAGCAGTTCTTC.

The V and J genes are TRBV28 and TRBJ2-3; TRBD2 aligns across 9 bases. V shed 6 bases and J 3 bases; nucleotides not matched to a gene: 10. The CDR3 contains 16 residues. CDR1 is MDHEN and CDR2 is SYDVKM in the germline V gene. Here the CDR3 reads CASSPFGGGVTDTQYF. The DNA for the CDR3 is TGTGCCAGCAGCCCGTTTGGCGGGGGGGTAACAGATACGCAGTATTTT. Supplemented by reference TRBV28 and TRBJ2-3, the full variable domain reads DVKVTQSSRYLVKRTGEKVFLECVQDMDHENMFWYRQDPGLGLRLIYFSYDVKMKEKGDIPEGYSVSREKKERFSLILESASTNQTSMYLCASSPFGGGVTDTQYFGPGTRLTVL.

This chain uses TRBV5-4 with TRBJ2-5, with 10 bases identical to TRBD2. CDR1 and CDR2 (germline): SGHNT, YYREEE (reference sequence). V lost 1 base to trimming and J lost 2 bases; unmatched junction nucleotides: 14. This CDR3 contains 19 residues. CDR3 loop: CASSLLPGGASGGQETQYF. DNA of the CDR3: TGTGCCAGCAGCTTGCTGCCTGGTGGGGCTAGCGGGGGACAAGAGACCCAGTACTTC.

The chain links TRBV5-1 to TRBJ1-2; TRBD1 agrees at 7 bases. V was clipped by 2 bases and J by 6 bases; unmatched bases: 10. The germline V gene encodes CDR1 SGHRS and CDR2 YFSETQ. The CDR3 covers 15 residues. DNA of the CDR3: TGCGCCAGCAGCTTAACCACAGGGGCCAGCCATGGCTACACCTTC. It specifies CASSLTTGASHGYTF.

The chain combines TRBV10-3 with TRBJ1-1; maybe TRBD1 (6 bases). This CDR3 has 14 amino acids. Trimming took off 5 bases at V and 3 bases at J, with 13 bases between the two ends. The germline V gene has CDR1 ENHRY and CDR2 SYGVKD. The CDR3 is CAISLQGLDTEAFF. The DNA for the CDR3 is TGTGCCATCAGTCTACAGGGATTGGACACTGAAGCTTTCTTT.

The genes are TRBV6-1 and TRBJ1-3; the D gene is possibly TRBD1 (5 bases). The V and J ends lost 3 bases and 6 bases respectively, with 9 bases between them. The CDR3 length is 13 residues. Germline V gene lookup returns CDR1 MNHNS and CDR2 SASEGT. Written as DNA, the CDR3 is TGTGCCAGCAGTGAGGCTGGGGCAAACACCATATATTTT. This encodes CASSEAGANTIYF.

The CDR3 protein is CASSPGTGGNQPQHF. In DNA form, the CDR3 reads TGTGCCAGCAGTCCCGGGACAGGGGGCAATCAGCCCCAGCATTTT. The chain links TRBV2 to TRBJ1-5, with 10 bases aligning to TRBD1. Germline values: CDR1 SNHLY, CDR2 FYNNEI. V shed 5 bases and J 2 bases; nucleotides not matched to a gene: 3. The CDR3 contains 15 residues.

CDR3 nucleotide sequence: TGTGCCAGCAGTCCTAGACGTCTGAGGGTAATAACCATGAACACTGAAGCTTTCTTT. Its protein product is CASSPRRLRVITMNTEAFF. The J gene is TRBJ1-1, the V gene TRBV28; no clear D gene. The CDR3 runs to 19 residues. Germline loops: CDR1 MDHEN, CDR2 SYDVKM. V was clipped by 5 bases and J by 0 bases, with 25 bases between them.

The chain combines TRBV19 with TRBJ1-4; 9 bases are shared with TRBD1. The CDR3 covers 13 residues. J was trimmed by 9 bases and V by 8 bases; bases with no gene match: 7. CDR1 is LNHDA, CDR2 SQIVND, per germline (reference sequence). The CDR3 loop reads CASSPGTGKKLFF. In nucleotides, the CDR3 is TGTGCCAGTTCCCCCGGGACAGGGAAAAAACTGTTTTTT.

This sequence joins TRBV7-8 and TRBJ2-5; D may be TRBD2 (7 bases). Germline V gene data show CDR1 as SGHVS and CDR2 as FQNEAQ. Trimming left V 2 bases short and J 5 bases short, with 21 bases between. This CDR3 has 17 residues. The CDR3 nucleotides read TGTGCCAGCAGCTTAATGCGGGGGTATATAGACAGGGAGACCCAGTACTTC. Its protein product is CASSLMRGYIDRETQYF.

The gene calls are TRBV7-9 and TRBJ2-1; weak D call: TRBD2 (5 bases). This CDR3 contains 14 residues. The germline CDR1 and CDR2 sequences are SEHNR and FQNEAQ (reference sequence). V was cut by 0 bases and J by 6 bases, with 9 bases left in between. CDR3 sequence (DNA): TGTGCCAGCAGCTTAGCGCTTGGACTCAATGAGCAGTTCTTC. Its translation: CASSLALGLNEQFF.

The chain carries TRBV18 and TRBJ1-6; tentatively, D is TRBD1 (5 bases). There are 14 residues in the CDR3. Trimming stripped 4 bases from V and 8 bases from J, with 12 bases between. Germline V gene data show CDR1 as KGHSH and CDR2 as LQKENI. The CDR3 here is CASSLWDSDSPLHF. The CDR3 coding sequence is TGTGCCAGCTCACTTTGGGACTCCGATTCACCCCTCCACTTT.

V is TRBV6-1 and J is TRBJ2-3; D gene ambiguous. V shed 3 bases and J shed 0 bases, with 16 bases lying between them. This CDR3 region has 17 residues. Germline V gene sequence: CDR1 MNHNS, CDR2 SASEGT. The CDR3 sequence: CASSEPGESVSTDTQYF. CDR3 nucleotides: TGTGCCAGCAGTGAGCCCGGAGAGTCAGTAAGCACAGATACGCAGTATTTT.

This chain links TRBV28 with TRBJ1-2; D is possibly TRBD1 (5 bases). CDR1 is MDHEN, CDR2 SYDVKM, per germline. The CDR3 is 15 residues long. Trimming shortened V by 4 bases and J by 5 bases, and 17 bases separated the two germline ends. This CDR3 is CASSSSRQGGYGYTF. The CDR3 coding sequence is TGTGCCAGCAGTTCCTCTCGGCAGGGAGGGTATGGCTACACCTTC.